This T cell receptor (beta chain) was retrieved from a study of CD8+ T cells in alopecia areata. Treatment defined: oral pan-JAK inhibitor, 5-10 mg twice daily. Sequencing relied on a cDNA template that was reverse transcribed from extracted RNA. The repertoire was sequenced with immunoSEQ multiplex PCR; TCRdb's copy has only in-frame clones and lacks some. The sample holds some 180,000 clones, approximately 50% seen once. The V end lost 3 bases, the J end lost 5 bases, and 11 bases lay between the germline ends. The germline CDR1 and CDR2 sequences are MNHEY and SMNVEV (reference sequence). The CDR3 spans 14 residues.

The sequence came from a human donor with alopecia areata. Sequencing used CD8+ T cells sorted from blood, obtained at week 52, from a patient treated with tofacitinib. The chain uses TRBV27 and TRBJ1-5; D gene uncertain. The CDR3 here is CASSFQVEDQPQHF. CDR3 DNA sequence: TGTGCCAGCAGTTTTCAGGTAGAGGATCAGCCCCAGCATTTT.